This TCR beta chain was obtained from a study of blood T cell repertoires in COVID-19. Study overall: The analysed material was cDNA or gDNA that came from T cells, B-cell-depleted T cells, or PBMCs.

Participants came from about 24 US areas, aged about 18 to 89 years. Symptom resolution, clearance, or two negative PCRs marked donors in Cohort 3 as recovered. Sequencing used immunoSEQ multiplex PCR; TCRdb keeps in-frame clones, though not all of them. The sample records a few hundred thousand clones, 70% to 90% being singletons. The CDR3 covers 14 residues. The germline V and J ends were trimmed by 5 bases and 0 bases, with 9 bases remaining between them. Per the germline V gene, CDR1 is MNHEY and CDR2 is SMNVEV (reference sequence). The specimen was PBMCs or T cells enriched from blood (not recorded which). The TCR originated in a woman aged 60 to 75 who had recovered from COVID-19. The chain couples TRBV27 to TRBJ2-3; D is undetermined. The CDR3 DNA reads as TGTGCCAGCAGTGAGGAACTAAGCACAGATACGCAGTATTTT. Translating it yields CASSEELSTDTQYF.